This record concerns one T cell receptor (beta chain) sequence. Produced via immunoSEQ multiplex PCR; TCRdb's table is partial and in-frame only. The profile shows around 340,000 clones, 95% of them singletons. The sample originates from a study of shared T cell receptors in the human thymus. The germline CDR1 and CDR2 sequences are SEHNR and FQNEAQ (reference sequence). The germline V and J ends were trimmed by 1 base and 4 bases, with 14 bases remaining between them. The CDR3 runs to 16 residues. The genes are TRBV7-9 and TRBJ2-1; D ambiguous. The source of this sequence is a human donor. The material sequenced was thymocytes. The CDR3 loop reads CASSLGVARSYNEQFF. The DNA for the CDR3 is TGTGCCAGCAGCTTAGGTGTGGCTAGATCATACAATGAGCAGTTCTTC.